This T cell receptor (beta chain) derives from a study of T cell repertoires in cytomegalovirus infection. At the level of the study: Indications of both CMV infection and matching HLA type were provided by public TCR beta signatures. Study-wide results and caveats: Dominating the ex vivo response were HLA-C-restricted CMV-specific TCR beta clonotypes. Summed frequency of public TCR beta families distinguished CMV carriers with the relevant HLA.

In the case of this clonotype: Its antigen is undetermined.

TCRdb reprocessed the reads with MiXCR, giving one entry per CDR3 protein. The data show more than 85,000 distinct CDR3 sequences, with under 25% seen just once and around 42% held by the top ten. V trimming: 1 base; J trimming: 3 bases; junction bases outside the gene matches: 1. Germline-derived CDR1 and CDR2 are SGHRS and YFSETQ. The CDR3 extends over 13 amino acids. The TCR sequence derives from a human donor in good health (CMV status not recorded). Some clones in this sample may be carry-over from other donors' samples. Sequencing was carried out using CD8+ T cells from PBMCs. The chain joins TRBV5-1 to TRBJ2-7, with 7 bases lining up with TRBD1. The CDR3 region is CASSLNRGYEQYF. CDR3 bases: TGCGCCAGCAGCTTGAACAGGGGCTACGAGCAGTACTTC.